A single sample gave rise to the 31 T cell receptor beta chains below, sequenced in a study of blood T cell repertoires in acute mononucleosis. TCRdb's table, derived via immunoSEQ multiplex PCR, lists solely in-frame clones and lacks some. The sample yields a few thousand clones, 25% to 30% seen once. Specified time point: acute infectious mononucleosis, at clinical presentation within 2 weeks of symptom onset (visit 1). Sequencing was performed on EBV YVL epitope tetramer+ CD8+ T cells sorted from PBMCs, taken during acute infectious mononucleosis. Subset in this sample: CD8 T cells binding a tetramer with EBV BRLF1 109-117 peptide (YVL-BR). These receptors all come from a woman aged 18-29 years with infectious mononucleosis caused by EBV.

J is TRBJ2-1 and V is TRBV6-5, with D perhaps TRBD1 (6 bases). The CDR3 sequence is 13 residues long. V was cut by 9 bases and J by 7 bases, with 16 bases left in between. Germline CDR1 MNHEY, CDR2 SVGAGI. CDR3 coding DNA: TGTGCCAGTTCGCAGGGGAGTACGAATGAGCAGTTCTTC. Amino acids: CASSQGSTNEQFF.

The chain employs TRBV4-2 and TRBJ2-5, with 7 bases matching TRBD2. CDR1 is LGHNA and CDR2 is YNFKEQ in the germline V gene. The trim removed 4 bases at V and 4 bases at J, leaving 9 bases unmatched. The CDR3 is 15 amino acids. In DNA form, the CDR3 reads TGTGCCAGCAGCCCCTTTCCGGCTAGCGGAGAGACCCAGTACTTC. This encodes CASSPFPASGETQYF.

There are a few counts of this clone. The CDR3 region is CASRPPHLNYGYTF. The CDR3 nucleotides are TGTGCCAGTAGACCCCCACATCTTAACTATGGCTACACCTTC. V gene TRBV19 combines with J gene TRBJ1-2; unclear D gene. The CDR3 runs to 14 residues. Between the trimmed V and J ends, which lost 6 bases and 1 base, there was a span of 12 bases. In germline, CDR1 is LNHDA, CDR2 SQIVND (reference sequence).

As concerns this clone: In the same sample, other DNA sequences code for this CDR3. The rearrangement links TRBV29-1 to TRBJ2-1; 13 nucleotides line up with TRBD2. Per germline, CDR1 SQVTM and CDR2 ANQGSEA. This CDR3 has 21 amino acids. J was trimmed by 0 bases and V by 6 bases; bases with no gene match: 20. The CDR3 loop is CSVGGAGSGTSGAYSYNEQFF. In DNA form, the CDR3 reads TGCAGCGTAGGGGGGGCCGGGTCCGGGACTAGCGGGGCATACTCCTACAATGAGCAGTTCTTC.

About this clone: At one boundary the junction diverges from the germline segment, which might be a read error. The chain has TRBV10-2 and TRBJ2-3; 11 bases line up with TRBD2. Germline V lookup: CDR1 WSHSY, CDR2 SAAADI. This CDR3 contains 15 residues. CDR3 DNA: TGTGCCAGCCGACTCATACTAGCGGGGGCAGATACGCAGTATTTT. The encoded protein is CASRLILAGADTQYF.

The sample holds a few counts of this clone. This chain links TRBV28 with TRBJ2-5; 7 nucleotides align to TRBD2. The V and J ends lost 6 bases and 2 bases, in that order; junction bases with no gene match: 6. The length of the CDR3 is 14 residues. Germline-derived CDR1 and CDR2 are MDHEN and SYDVKM. CDR3: CASSRYSGQETQYF. The DNA of the CDR3 is TGTGCCAGCAGCCGCTATAGCGGGCAAGAGACCCAGTACTTC. The whole variable domain, filled in from reference TRBV28 and TRBJ2-5, reads DVKVTQSSRYLVKRTGEKVFLECVQDMDHENMFWYRQDPGLGLRLIYFSYDVKMKEKGDIPEGYSVSREKKERFSLILESASTNQTSMYLCASSRYSGQETQYFGPGTRLLVL.

This clone was counted a few times. This chain connects TRBV27 to TRBJ2-7; unclear D gene. CDR3 length equals 13 residues. The V gene's germline CDR1 is MNHEY and CDR2 SMNVEV (reference sequence). V was shortened by 6 bases and J by 2 bases, with 11 bases between the two germline ends. Here the CDR3 DNA reads TGTGCCAGCAGCCAAGATGCGGCCTACGAGCAGTACTTC. This sequence encodes CASSQDAAYEQYF.

This clone was observed a few times. This same CDR3 is encoded by further DNA sequences in the sample. The chain couples TRBV29-1 to TRBJ2-1; TRBD2 agrees at 13 bases. CDR1 is SQVTM and CDR2 is ANQGSEA in the germline V gene. With V trimmed by 6 bases and J by 0 bases, 20 bases remained unmatched. The CDR3 is made up of 21 amino acids. CDR3 loop: CSVGGPGSGTSGAYSYNEQFF. In DNA, the CDR3 is TGCAGCGTAGGCGGGCCAGGGTCCGGGACTAGCGGGGCATACTCCTACAATGAGCAGTTCTTC.

Concerning this clone itself: A far larger clone is a single base away, which makes a read error likely. The gene calls are TRBV5-6 and TRBJ2-3, with TRBD1 matching over 9 bases. With V trimmed by 5 bases and J by 0 bases, 4 bases remained unmatched. The CDR3 spans 15 residues. Per the germline V gene, CDR1 is SGHDT and CDR2 is YYEEEE. The CDR3 DNA sequence: TGTGCCAGCAGGGCCGGGACAGGGAGCACAGATACGCAGTATTTT. It yields the protein CASRAGTGSTDTQYF.

The chain employs TRBV7-2 and TRBJ2-7; weak D call: TRBD2 (5 bases). Germline CDR1 is SGHTA and CDR2 is FQGNSA. V lost 6 bases, J lost 5 bases, and 17 bases lay in between. There are 14 residues in the CDR3. CDR3 residues: CASSEADVGDEQYF. In DNA form, the CDR3 reads TGTGCCAGCAGTGAAGCGGACGTAGGCGACGAGCAGTACTTC.

This clone came up a few times. V usage is TRBV6-9 and J usage is TRBJ2-1; D may be TRBD1 (5 bases). The CDR3 loop spans 14 amino acids. Germline CDR1 is MNHGY and CDR2 is SVAAGI. Trimming took 7 bases from V and 0 from J, leaving 10 bases between them. CDR3 in amino acids: CASTTASSYNEQFF. CDR3 coding DNA: TGTGCCAGCACGACAGCGAGCTCCTACAATGAGCAGTTCTTC.

By share, this clone ranks as medium-sized. The sample has other DNA sequences that encode this CDR3 too. The chain has TRBV29-1 and TRBJ1-2; 9 bases are a match to TRBD1. Trimming removed 8 bases from V and 3 bases from J; junction bases left unmatched: 7. This CDR3 is built from 13 residues. The germline CDR1 and CDR2 sequences are SQVTM and ANQGSEA. CDR3 protein: CSFRQGDDYGYTF. The CDR3 region has the DNA TGCAGCTTCCGACAGGGGGACGACTATGGCTACACCTTC.

This clone was counted only a few times. A read error is the likely source, as a far larger clone sits one nucleotide away. The chain combines TRBV30 with TRBJ2-1, with D perhaps matching TRBD2 (7 bases). This CDR3 region has 14 residues. In germline, CDR1 is GTSNPN, CDR2 SVGIG (reference sequence). CDR3 region: CARRGGPAYNEQFF. CDR3 nucleotide sequence: TGTGCCCGGAGGGGGGGGCCGGCGTACAATGAGCAGTTCTTC.

This clone was counted ten times or more. Lacking the conserved final phenylalanine or tryptophan, this CDR3 likely reflects a read error. The DNA is omitted, as the CDR3 cannot be located on it reliably, and the CDR3 follows TCRdb's listing. V and J are TRBV25-1 and TRBJ2-7; TRBD2 was called by the table and not checked on the DNA. The CDR3 region is 12 residues in length, termini included. Germline CDR1 MGHDK, CDR2 SYGVNS. The chain's CDR3 is CARSDLGGRGIP.

The rearrangement uses TRBV28 and TRBJ2-5; D is ambiguous. The J call could be wrong; TRBJ2-7 is a better fit for the DNA end. The CDR3 is 12 amino acids. Germline CDR1 reads MDHEN; CDR2 reads SYDVKM. DNA of the CDR3: TGTGCCAGCAGTTTATATAGTAGCGAGCAGTACTTC. Protein product: CASSLYSSEQYF.

On this clone itself: This sample includes further DNA sequences coding for the same CDR3. The chain links TRBV29-1 to TRBJ2-1; a weak D match, TRBD2 (5 bases). The CDR3 spans 12 residues. Germline V gene data show CDR1 as SQVTM and CDR2 as ANQGSEA. Trimming pared 6 bases from V and 4 bases from J, leaving 10 bases between. This CDR3 reads CSVVAPYNEQFF. Here the CDR3 DNA reads TGCAGCGTGGTAGCGCCGTACAATGAGCAGTTCTTC.

This clone showed up many times. The chain recombines TRBV5-5 with TRBJ2-1; perhaps TRBD1 as D (5 bases). V gave up 2 bases and J gave up 4 bases, with 10 bases separating them. Germline assignment: CDR1 SGHKS and CDR2 YYEKEE (reference sequence). The CDR3 totals 14 residues. CDR3 coding DNA: TGTGCCAGCAGCTTCGACCCAGGGTACAATGAGCAGTTCTTC. Translated: CASSFDPGYNEQFF.

CDR3 DNA sequence: TGTGCCAGCAGCTCGACTAGCGCAGATACGCAGTATTTT. Its protein is CASSSTSADTQYF. This chain joins TRBV7-7 and TRBJ2-3, with 8 bases matching TRBD2. The V segment lost 4 bases and the J segment 4 bases; nucleotides outside the gene matches: 1. This CDR3 is 13 amino acids long. The germline V gene encodes CDR1 SSHAT and CDR2 FNYEAQ (reference sequence).

The rearrangement joins TRBV6-5 to TRBJ1-1; D perhaps matches TRBD1 (6 bases). CDR1 and CDR2 from the germline V gene are MNHEY and SVGAGI. V lost 5 bases and J 7 bases, leaving 14 bases between the germline ends. The CDR3 loop spans 13 amino acids. The CDR3 DNA reads as TGTGCCAGCAGTGAATGGGGGCTCGGTGAAGCTTTCTTT. The encoded protein is CASSEWGLGEAFF.

This clone was observed a handful of times. V usage is TRBV7-3 and J usage is TRBJ2-3, with 12 bases matching TRBD2. Per germline, CDR1 SGHTA and CDR2 FQGTGA. V was clipped by 5 bases and J by 4 bases; unmatched bases: 7. The CDR3 contains 16 residues. The CDR3 sequence: CASSPSTSGSADTQYF. The CDR3 DNA follows: TGTGCCAGCAGCCCCTCGACTAGCGGGAGCGCAGATACGCAGTATTTT.

CDR3 protein: CASSEWEWGTSGRATYNEQFF. The CDR3 coding sequence is TGTGCCAGCAGTGAATGGGAATGGGGGACTAGCGGGAGGGCTACCTACAATGAGCAGTTCTTC. V is TRBV28 and J is TRBJ2-1; 16 bases are a match to TRBD2. The CDR3 is made up of 21 amino acids. Per germline, CDR1 MDHEN and CDR2 SYDVKM. The ends lost 5 bases at V and 2 bases at J; junction bases unmatched: 15.

The genes are TRBV23-1 and TRBJ2-4, with a possible D match to TRBD1 (5 bases). TRBV23-1 carries the ORF label, with uncertain function. The CDR3 is 18 amino acids. V was clipped by 0 bases and J by 4 bases, with 19 bases between them. The CDR3: CASSQSKVDGAVKNIQYF. The DNA of the CDR3 is TGCGCCAGCAGTCAATCTAAGGTTGATGGGGCAGTAAAAAACATTCAGTACTTC.

This clone has just a few counts. The CDR3 protein is CSVVVAPYNGFF. The CDR3 DNA follows: TGCAGCGTTGTGGTAGCGCCGTACAATGGGTTCTTC. The chain links TRBV29-1 to TRBJ2-1, with D possibly being TRBD2 (5 bases). CDR1 and CDR2 (germline): SQVTM, ANQGSEA. The CDR3 sequence is 12 residues long. V lost 4 bases and J 15 bases, leaving 19 bases between the germline ends.

Only a few counts were recorded for this clone. This may arise from a read error, as a much more abundant clone is one base away. This rearrangement joins TRBV21-1 to TRBJ2-7; TRBD2 was called by the table and not checked on the DNA. TRBV21-1 counts as a pseudogene. The CDR3 spans 15 residues. CDR3 sequence reads: CASSLVLAGVHEQYF. The CDR3 DNA is TGTGCCAGCAGCTTAGTCCTAGCGGGAGTTCACGAGCAGTACTTC.

This clone was counted only a few times. The chain joins TRBV7-3 to TRBJ1-3; D might be TRBD1 (5 bases). Germline CDR1 reads SGHTA; CDR2 reads FQGTGA. The CDR3 is 17 residues long. Trimming pared 7 bases from V and 2 bases from J, leaving 21 bases between. The CDR3 DNA is TGTGCCAGCAACGTTGAACCCAGGGAACGCGCTGGAAACACCATATATTTT. Protein sequence: CASNVEPRERAGNTIYF. The full variable domain, its missing parts supplied by reference TRBV7-3 and TRBJ1-3, is GAGVSQTPSNKVTEKGKYVELRCDPISGHTALYWYRQSLGQGPEFLIYFQGTGAADDSGLPNDRFFAVRPEGSVSTLKIQRTERGDSAVYLCASNVEPRERAGNTIYFGEGSWLTVV.

This clone was counted between two and nine times. Compared with germline, one end of the junction differs, possibly owing to a read error. The gene calls are TRBV19 and TRBJ1-1, with a weak D call TRBD1 (6 bases). From germline, CDR1 is LNHDA and CDR2 SQIVND (reference sequence). This CDR3 region has 15 residues. The CDR3 DNA reads as TGTGCCAGTCGCCACTTGTTGGGGGCTGGCGCTGAAGCCTTCTTT. Translation: CASRHLLGAGAEAFF. Combining the CDR3 with reference TRBV19 and TRBJ1-1 gives the whole variable domain DGGITQSPKYLFRKEGQNVTLSCEQNLNHDAMYWYRQDPGQGLRLIYYSQIVNDFQKGDIAEGYSVSREKKESFPLTVTSAQKNPTAFYLCASRHLLGAGAEAFFGQGTRLTVV.

CDR3 sequence (DNA): TGTGCCAGCAGACAACTAGCGGGAGAGTACAATGAGCAGTTCTTC. Its translation: CASRQLAGEYNEQFF. The chain recombines TRBV7-3 with TRBJ2-1; 11 positions agree with TRBD2. This CDR3 spans 15 amino acids. The J segment lost 4 bases and the V segment lost 6 bases, leaving 5 bases of the junction unmatched. The germline V gene has CDR1 SGHTA and CDR2 FQGTGA.

Note on this clone: This likely traces to a read error, being one base from a far larger clone. The rearrangement links TRBV27 to TRBJ1-1; 7 nucleotides align to TRBD1. Germline-derived CDR1 and CDR2 are MNHEY and SMNVEV (reference sequence). This CDR3 has 16 amino acids. CDR3 protein: CAGSFLGQTMNTEAFF. The CDR3 bases are TGTGCCGGCAGTTTTCTGGGACAGACAATGAACACTGAAGCTTTCTTT.

Turning to this clone: This CDR3 is missing its conserved last phenylalanine or tryptophan, likely due to a read error. The DNA is left out, because the CDR3 cannot be placed on it with certainty; the CDR3 is given as TCRdb lists it. This chain connects TRBV25-1 to TRBJ2-7; the D call of TRBD2 is as the table states it, not checked on the DNA. Germline-derived CDR1 and CDR2 are MGHDK and SYGVNS. Ends included, the CDR3 has 12 residues. CDR3 protein: CARSVPGGRGIP.

By frequency in the sample, this clone is medium-sized (0.01 to 0.1%). This sequence joins TRBV6-4 and TRBJ2-1; 7 nucleotides align to TRBD2. V shed 4 bases and J 4 bases; nucleotides not matched to a gene: 7. Germline V gene sequence: CDR1 MRHNA, CDR2 SNTAGT. The CDR3 runs to 15 residues. The CDR3 DNA sequence: TGTGCCAGCAGTGGGGCTAGCGGATCATACAATGAGCAGTTCTTC. Protein: CASSGASGSYNEQFF.

On this clone itself: A far larger clone lies a single base away; this is likely a read error. The V and J genes are TRBV28 and TRBJ1-5, with a tentative D call TRBD1 (6 bases). Germline V gene lookup returns CDR1 MDHEN and CDR2 SYDVKM. This CDR3 comprises 15 residues. CDR3 protein: CASSFLLGGAQPQLF. DNA of the CDR3: TGTGCCAGCAGTTTCCTTCTGGGGGGGGCTCAGCCCCAGCTTTTT.